This TCR beta chain was sequenced for a study of cytomegalovirus exposure and HLA in healthy donors. Overall study: When 300 to 400 donors were genotyped, 81% of them were found to fall in the Caucasian-associated ancestry cluster.

Study observations and caveats: Per a prior analysis, the majority of TCR beta V segments were productive roughly 87% or roughly 30% of the time. Reported findings show TCR beta sequences accurately forecast HLA-A and HLA-B alleles in most subjects.

PCR employed 60 Vbeta and 13 Jbeta primers. The protocol was immunoSEQ multiplex PCR, while the TCRdb copy is restricted to in-frame clones and leaves out a portion. The data contain roughly 140,000 clones, 82% of them singletons. Remarks on this clone: Its antigen remains unidentified.

Trimming removed 6 bases at V and 5 bases at J, with 17 bases between. The CDR3 has 15 amino acids. The germline gives CDR1 MNHEY, CDR2 SVGAGI. The sample consisted of PBMCs. V gene TRBV6-5 combines with J gene TRBJ2-1; unclear D gene. The clonotype originates from a man aged 30-40 years in good health and CMV-seropositive. CDR3 protein: CASSFLSSADNEQFF. The DNA for the CDR3 is TGTGCCAGCAGCTTTCTCTCTTCGGCGGACAATGAGCAGTTCTTC.